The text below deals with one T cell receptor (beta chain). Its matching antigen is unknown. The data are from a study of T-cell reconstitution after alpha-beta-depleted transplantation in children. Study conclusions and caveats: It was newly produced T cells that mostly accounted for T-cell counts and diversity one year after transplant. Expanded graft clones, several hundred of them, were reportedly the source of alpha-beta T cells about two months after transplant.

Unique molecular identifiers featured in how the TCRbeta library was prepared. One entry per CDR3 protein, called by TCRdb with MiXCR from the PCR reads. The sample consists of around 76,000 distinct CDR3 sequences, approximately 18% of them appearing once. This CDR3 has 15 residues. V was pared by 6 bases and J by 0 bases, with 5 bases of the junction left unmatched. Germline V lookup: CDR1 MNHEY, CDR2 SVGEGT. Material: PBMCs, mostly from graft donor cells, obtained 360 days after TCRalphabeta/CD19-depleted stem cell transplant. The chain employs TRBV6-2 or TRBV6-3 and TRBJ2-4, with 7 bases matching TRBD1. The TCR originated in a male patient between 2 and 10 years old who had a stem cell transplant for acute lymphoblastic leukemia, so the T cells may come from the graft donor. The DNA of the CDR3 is TGTGCCAGCAGAACAGGGGTCCTAGCCAAAAACATTCAGTACTTC. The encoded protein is CASRTGVLAKNIQYF.